The clone carrying this TCR beta chain was detected a few times. Unique molecular identifiers were used in preparing the TCRbeta library. In TCRdb, the PCR reads were re-called with MiXCR into one record per CDR3 protein. The sample yields 600,000 to 700,000 distinct CDR3 sequences, 16% seen once. This sample was taken from a study of T-cell reconstitution after alpha-beta-depleted transplantation in children. Germline values: CDR1 SEHNR, CDR2 FQNEAQ (reference sequence). CDR3 length equals 14 residues. After removal of 3 bases from V and 3 bases from J, the junction contained 5 bases not matched to a gene.

The rearrangement joins TRBV7-9 to TRBJ2-7; the match to TRBD1 covers 7 bases. The receptor's source is a human donor who donated a stem cell graft to a child with acute myeloid leukemia. The input for sequencing was PBMCs from the stem cell graft donor, taken from the stem cell graft. The CDR3 is CASSLKGQNYEQYF. The CDR3 DNA is TGTGCCAGCAGCTTGAAGGGACAGAACTACGAGCAGTACTTC.